A selection of T cell receptor beta chains follows, all from one sample in a study of shared clonotypes between healthy human individuals. This table comes from immunoSEQ multiplex PCR, and its TCRdb copy is limited to in-frame clones, with some not included. This sample carries about 2,500,000 clones, around nine tenths of them seen once, and the ten largest clones take roughly 0.15%. Source material: naive CD4+ T cells sorted from blood. Every receptor here comes from a man aged 18-30 years in good health. Each CDR3 is given with its conserved first and last residue. Fields, in order: clone size, D gene, J gene, V gene, CDR3 protein. D genes are given only for firm matches. The size field is filled for only some rows; it gives once, few, many or a size class.

>-|-|TRBJ2-3|TRBV7-2
CASSFRGVTDTQYF
>few|-|TRBJ1-6|TRBV19
CASSRRDFSPLHF
>-|TRBD1|TRBJ1-1|TRBV10-3
CAITRTGNSEAFF
>-|-|TRBJ2-7|TRBV28
CASSNPAFTSQNEQYF
>-|-|TRBJ1-1|TRBV2
CASSGRGMNTEAFF
>-|-|TRBJ1-2|TRBV5-1
CASSLVADGSYTF
>-|-|TRBJ2-6|TRBV18
CASSPAQGVSGANVLTF
>-|TRBD2|TRBJ2-1|TRBV7-2
CASRPEGLAGDNEQFF
>once|-|TRBJ1-2|TRBV6-1
CASSEEVRNYGYTF
>-|-|TRBJ1-6|TRBV6-5
CASRPGPSSNSPLHF
>few|-|TRBJ1-1|TRBV29-1
CSVGTLNTEAFF
>-|-|TRBJ2-1|TRBV10-3
CAISEPPGSPYNEQFF
>-|TRBD1|-|TRBV18
CASSPQRQGAFYEQYF
>once|-|TRBJ2-1|TRBV6-6
CASSRRPAGTYNEQFF
>-|-|TRBJ2-7|TRBV4-2
CASSQDIQGTYEQYF
>-|TRBD1|TRBJ1-2|TRBV7-9
CASSFLTGGNGYTF
>-|-|TRBJ2-1|TRBV18
CASSRQTGEGNEQFF
>-|-|TRBJ2-2|TRBV5-6
CASSLGGERTGELFF
>-|-|TRBJ2-6|TRBV5-8
CASSSGANVLTF
>-|-|TRBJ2-7|TRBV18
CASSPGGQTSTYEQYF
>-|-|TRBJ2-7|TRBV6-1
CASSPRTASSYEQYF
>-|-|TRBJ2-2|TRBV2
CARWVGPANTGELFF
>once|-|TRBJ2-1|TRBV7-6
CASSLIEQFF
>once|-|TRBJ1-1|TRBV5-1
CASSLERGLHTEAFF
>-|-|TRBJ1-4|TRBV7-2
CASSSAGPSGEKLFF
>-|TRBD2|TRBJ2-3|TRBV9
CASSVRLAGDTDTQYF
>few|-|TRBJ1-2|TRBV9
CASSPLQWDYGYTF
>-|-|TRBJ2-6|TRBV5-4
CASSKTVSGANVLTF
>-|-|TRBJ1-1|TRBV19
CASSRDLQNTEAFF
>-|-|TRBJ1-4|TRBV11-2
CASSLALGTNEKLFF
>-|TRBD1|TRBJ1-1|TRBV27
CASRRTGVTGLITEAFF
>few|-|TRBJ1-1|TRBV18
CASSPNGDTEAFF
>-|TRBD2|TRBJ2-5|TRBV11-2
CASSPQLTSGRPWETQYF
>-|-|TRBJ2-3|TRBV18
CASSLSTSTDTQYF
>-|-|TRBJ1-4|TRBV29-1
CSVGGLGNEKLFF
>-|TRBD2|TRBJ2-5|TRBV11-2
CASTIAGGLQETQYF
>-|TRBD2|TRBJ2-5|TRBV19
CASQPTSGAGETQYF
>-|-|TRBJ2-7|TRBV18
CASSPENSEQYF
>-|-|TRBJ1-4|TRBV5-6
CASSLGDRTAGNEKLFF
>-|-|TRBJ2-7|TRBV6-6
CASSYKARISYEQYF
>-|-|TRBJ2-2|TRBV10-2
CASSAQDTGELFF
>-|TRBD1|TRBJ2-3|TRBV6-5
CASSGTGGTDTQYF
>-|-|TRBJ1-4|TRBV5-1
CASSSTGGNEKLFF
>-|TRBD1|TRBJ2-5|TRBV7-3
CASSLTGTGETQYF
>-|-|TRBJ2-7|TRBV19
CASSIGSGPNEQYF
>-|TRBD2|TRBJ2-3|TRBV9
CASSVTSGGADTQYF
>-|TRBD2|TRBJ2-1|TRBV11-2
CASSLGGGKYNEQFF
>-|TRBD2|TRBJ2-2|TRBV6-5
CASLGLAANTGELFF
>-|-|TRBJ2-7|TRBV18
CASSPPGVPGEQYF
>-|-|TRBJ1-4|TRBV6-1
CASSEEPREKLFF
>-|-|TRBJ2-1|TRBV4-3
CASSLSRGYEQFF
>-|-|TRBJ2-2|TRBV29-1
CSVTGQGGTGELFF
>-|-|TRBJ1-2|TRBV28
CASSLPGHYGYTF
>-|-|TRBJ2-7|TRBV30
CAWSSRPGLGDYEQYF
>-|-|TRBJ2-3|TRBV7-9
CASSLKTDTDTQYF
>-|-|TRBJ1-1|TRBV28
CASSLLVTEAFF
>-|-|TRBJ2-2|TRBV5-1
CASSLIPNTGELFF
>-|-|TRBJ2-7|TRBV30
CAWSGPGRGRSEQYF
>-|-|TRBJ2-7|TRBV27
CASSSLQRPTSYEQYF